These 14 T cell receptor beta chains came from one sample sequenced in a study of identical twins. TCRdb called the 5' RACE reads again in MiXCR, with one record for every CDR3 protein. The sample contains 400,000 to 500,000 distinct CDR3 sequences, around 18% of which appear only once. Sequencing used naive T cells sorted from blood. All receptors come from a man over 45 in good health.

The chain couples TRBV7-2 to TRBJ2-2; D not certain. Per germline, CDR1 SGHTA and CDR2 FQGNSA. V was pared by 5 bases and J by 0 bases, with 10 bases between. The CDR3 contains 15 residues. This chain's CDR3 is CASSLGNPNTGELFF. In DNA form, the CDR3 reads TGTGCCAGCAGCCTAGGTAACCCGAACACCGGGGAGCTGTTTTTT.

This clonotype has only a few counts. The chain joins TRBV27 to TRBJ1-2, with D perhaps matching TRBD1 (5 bases). Germline-derived CDR1 and CDR2 are MNHEY and SMNVEV (reference sequence). This CDR3 contains 14 residues. Deletions cut 0 bases from V and 2 bases from J, with 7 bases between. The CDR3 DNA reads as TGTGCCAGCAGTTTATCGGCAGGGAACTATGGCTACACCTTC. Its translation: CASSLSAGNYGYTF.

The V and J genes are TRBV5-1 and TRBJ2-5, with D perhaps matching TRBD2 (6 bases). This CDR3 is 13 amino acids long. V lost 3 bases and J 4 bases, leaving 10 bases between the germline ends. The germline gives CDR1 SGHRS, CDR2 YFSETQ. DNA of the CDR3: TGCGCCAGCAGCTCCTGGGACTTAGAGACCCAGTACTTC. Translating it yields CASSSWDLETQYF.

In its sample, this clonotype was seen a few times. The V gene is TRBV29-1, the J gene TRBJ2-1; D is undetermined. The CDR3 covers 14 residues. Trimming left V 4 bases short and J 0 bases short, with 10 bases between. Germline V CDR1 and CDR2: SQVTM, ANQGSEA. CDR3 in amino acids: CSVARRSSYNEQFF. CDR3 coding DNA: TGCAGCGTTGCCCGACGGAGCTCCTACAATGAGCAGTTCTTC.

There are many counts of this clonotype. J is TRBJ2-1 and V is TRBV6-2 or TRBV6-3, with D possibly being TRBD1 (5 bases). V lost 3 bases and J lost 7, with 16 bases in between. CDR1 MNHEY and CDR2 SVGEGT come from the germline V gene. This CDR3 has 15 amino acids. CDR3 coding DNA: TGTGCCAGCAGTTATCGCCATCTCAGGGTAAATGAGCAGTTCTTC. Protein: CASSYRHLRVNEQFF.

For the CDR3, the DNA is TGTGCCAGCAGTTCCAGGACACAAACCACAGATACGCAGTATTTT. Protein sequence: CASSSRTQTTDTQYF. The rearrangement joins TRBV12-3 or TRBV12-4 to TRBJ2-3; weak D call: TRBD1 (5 bases). Trimming took 4 bases from V and 2 from J, leaving 13 bases between them. The CDR3 totals 15 residues.

The gene calls are TRBV28 and TRBJ2-5; D is possibly TRBD1 (6 bases). Per germline, CDR1 MDHEN and CDR2 SYDVKM. V lost 5 bases to trimming and J lost 1 base, with 11 bases between them. CDR3 length: 14 amino acids. The CDR3: CASSPGQFQETQYF. CDR3 in DNA: TGTGCCAGCAGTCCCGGACAGTTCCAAGAGACCCAGTACTTC.

The V gene is TRBV14, the J gene TRBJ1-2; 8 bases are a match to TRBD1. The CDR3 extends over 16 amino acids. Per the germline V gene, CDR1 is SGHDN and CDR2 is FVKESK. V lost 2 bases, J lost 6 bases, and 11 bases stayed unmatched. The CDR3 bases are TGTGCCAGCAGCCAAAGTCTTTCAGGGGGCAGAAATGGCTACACCTTC. Translated: CASSQSLSGGRNGYTF.

This clonotype was detected a few times. The chain recombines TRBV7-2 with TRBJ2-3, with 15 bases lining up with TRBD2. V was clipped by 5 bases and J by 3 bases; unmatched bases: 3. The CDR3 contains 16 residues. The germline gives CDR1 SGHTA, CDR2 FQGNSA. DNA of the CDR3: TGTGCCAGCAGCCCGGGACTAGCGGGAGGAACAGATACGCAGTATTTT. As protein: CASSPGLAGGTDTQYF.

The rearrangement links TRBV7-6 to TRBJ2-1; tentatively, D is TRBD1 (6 bases). Germline CDR1 reads SGHVS; CDR2 reads FNYEAQ. The V gene lost 3 bases and the J gene lost 3 bases, with 18 bases spanning the gap. The CDR3 is 17 residues long. The CDR3 reads CASSFPLQGNGYNEQFF. The CDR3 DNA reads TGTGCCAGCAGCTTTCCATTACAGGGAAATGGCTACAATGAGCAGTTCTTC. The full variable domain, its missing parts supplied by reference TRBV7-6 and TRBJ2-1, is GAGVSQSPRYKVTKRGQDVALRCDPISGHVSLYWYRQALGQGPEFLTYFNYEAQQDKSGLPNDRFSAERPEGSISTLTIQRTEQRDSAMYRCASSFPLQGNGYNEQFFGPGTRLTVL.

The rearrangement joins TRBV20-1 to TRBJ2-5; D possibly corresponds to TRBD2 (6 bases). The germline V gene encodes CDR1 DFQATT and CDR2 SNEGSKA (reference sequence). V gave up 3 bases and J gave up 5 bases, with 10 bases separating them. This CDR3 has 12 amino acids. The chain's CDR3 is CSAREGWETQYF. CDR3 in DNA: TGCAGTGCTAGGGAGGGGTGGGAGACCCAGTACTTC.

J is TRBJ1-2 and V is TRBV12-3 or TRBV12-4; 7 bases map to TRBD1. V shed 8 bases and J 5 bases; nucleotides not matched to a gene: 11. CDR3 length equals 14 residues. CDR3 sequence: CASGRRDRYYGYTF. In DNA form, the CDR3 reads TGTGCCAGCGGCAGACGGGACAGATATTATGGCTACACCTTC.

This chain uses TRBV5-1 with TRBJ2-1; D is perhaps TRBD1 or TRBD2 (5 bases each). Germline loops: CDR1 SGHRS, CDR2 YFSETQ. The CDR3 sequence is 16 residues long. The ends were cut back, 0 bases at V and 0 bases at J, with 10 bases in the middle. In DNA form, the CDR3 reads TGCGCCAGCAGCTTGGCCCCAGGGAGCTCCTACAATGAGCAGTTCTTC. This codes for CASSLAPGSSYNEQFF.

This clonotype appeared many times. This chain uses TRBV5-6 with TRBJ2-1; TRBD1 aligns across 7 bases. After removal of 3 bases from V and 8 bases from J, the junction contained 5 bases not matched to a gene. Germline CDR1 SGHDT, CDR2 YYEEEE. The CDR3 is 13 residues long. CDR3 DNA: TGTGCCAGCAGCTCGACAGGGAGCGATGAGCAGTTCTTC. Its translation: CASSSTGSDEQFF.